These T cell receptor beta chains were read from a single sample in a study of blood T cell repertoires in COVID-19. The protocol was immunoSEQ multiplex PCR, while the TCRdb copy is restricted to in-frame clones and leaves out a portion. The table has 310,000 or so clones, approximately 91% seen once. Sequencing was done on a sample of peripheral blood. The source of these receptors is a woman in her 30s with COVID-19, enrolled during active disease. The CDR3 runs from the conserved cysteine through the conserved F or W. A D gene is named only where the DNA matches it firmly. Size values are once, few and many counts, or a class for expanded clones, and some rows have none.

TRBV19,14,TRBJ2-7,NA,once,TGTGCCAGTAGTCCCCGGGACATTTCCTACGAGCAGTACTTC,CASSPRDISYEQYF
TRBV7-9,14,TRBJ2-1,NA,NA,TGTGCCAGCAGCTCAACAGGGCGAGGGAATGAGCAGTTCTTC,CASSSTGRGNEQFF
TRBV14,13,TRBJ2-7,NA,NA,TGTGCCAGCAGCCTAGCTGGGTTATACGAGCAGTACTTC,CASSLAGLYEQYF
TRBV11-2,13,TRBJ2-7,NA,NA,TGTGCCAGCAGCTTAGGGGCTGACTACGAGCAGTACTTC,CASSLGADYEQYF
TRBV28,14,TRBJ1-5,NA,once,TGTGCCAGCAGTTTTGGGCACACCAATCAGCCCCAGCATTTT,CASSFGHTNQPQHF
TRBV6-5,15,TRBJ2-3,TRBD1,NA,TGTGCCAGCAGCCTCGGGACAGACCCCACAGATACGCAGTATTTT,CASSLGTDPTDTQYF
TRBV4-1,14,TRBJ2-1,NA,NA,TGCGCCAGCAGCCAAGAACCAGGGGACAATGAGCAGTTCTTC,CASSQEPGDNEQFF
TRBV19,14,TRBJ2-7,TRBD2,NA,TGTGCCACAAGAAAGGGAGGGCCCTCGTGGGAGCAGTACTTC,CATRKGGPSWEQYF
TRBV24-1,16,TRBJ1-5,NA,NA,TGTGCCACCAGTGATTCCCAGTCCCGAACCAATCAGCCCCAGCATTTT,CATSDSQSRTNQPQHF
TRBV7-9,11,TRBJ1-1,NA,NA,TGTGCCAGCAGCTCCGGGACAGAAGCTTTCTTT,CASSSGTEAFF
TRBV5-4,15,TRBJ2-1,NA,NA,TGTGCCAGCAGCTTCGGGGAGACCCCATACAATGAGCAGTTCTTC,CASSFGETPYNEQFF
TRBV5-1,15,TRBJ1-2,NA,once,TGCGCCAGCAGCCCGAGCGGGGGCGACGGCTATGGCTACACCTTC,CASSPSGGDGYGYTF
TRBV2,12,TRBJ1-2,TRBD1,NA,TGTGCCAGCCACCGGGACAGGGGAGGCTACACCTTC,CASHRDRGGYTF
TRBV4-2,15,TRBJ2-3,NA,NA,TGTGCCAGCAGCGCCAACTATGTTAGCACAGATACGCAGTATTTT,CASSANYVSTDTQYF
TRBV5-4,15,TRBJ2-3,NA,NA,TGTGCCAGCACCCAGGGTCAGCGGGACATAGATACGCAGTATTTT,CASTQGQRDIDTQYF
TRBV3-1/TRBV3-2,15,TRBJ1-4,NA,NA,TGTGCCAGCAGCCGATCTTGGAGGGAAGCTGAAAAACTGTTTTTT,CASSRSWREAEKLFF
TRBV4-2,19,TRBJ2-2,TRBD2,NA,TGTGCCAGCAGCCCCCACGGACTAGCGGGAGGGTCCCTAACCGGGGAGCTGTTTTTT,CASSPHGLAGGSLTGELFF
TRBV9,14,TRBJ1-1,NA,NA,TGTGCCAGCAGCGTGGCTTCGGGTGGGACTGAAGCTTTCTTT,CASSVASGGTEAFF
TRBV7-9,16,TRBJ2-2,TRBD1,once,TGTGCCAGCAGCCCTACAGGGGAAACAAACACCGGGGAGCTGTTTTTT,CASSPTGETNTGELFF
TRBV11-2,18,TRBJ2-7,NA,NA,TGTGCCAGCAGCTTGCCCCGGGGGACGGGCCTTGGAGCCTACGAGCAGTACTTC,CASSLPRGTGLGAYEQYF
TRBV18,15,TRBJ1-1,NA,NA,TGTGCCAGCTCACCCTTCCCAGACATGAACACTGAAGCTTTCTTT,CASSPFPDMNTEAFF
TRBV25-1,14,TRBJ2-7,TRBD1,NA,TGTGCCAGCAGTGGGGACAGGGGGAGGTACGAGCAGTACTTC,CASSGDRGRYEQYF
TRBV30,15,TRBJ2-1,NA,once,TGTGCCTGGAGTCGTCCTAGGGGCTCCTACAATGAGCAGTTCTTC,CAWSRPRGSYNEQFF
TRBV13,11,TRBJ2-1,NA,once,TGTGCCAGCAGCTTACTCAATGAGCAGTTCTTC,CASSLLNEQFF
TRBV11-2,15,TRBJ1-3,TRBD1,NA,TGTGCCAGCAGCTCTCAGGGGGACTCTGGAAACACCATATATTTT,CASSSQGDSGNTIYF
TRBV15,15,TRBJ1-2,NA,NA,TGTGCCACCAGCAGAGAGGTTAGAGGGGGTTTCGGCTACACCTTC,CATSREVRGGFGYTF
TRBV29-1,18,TRBJ2-1,TRBD2,NA,TGCAGCGTTGAGGGAGGGCTAGCGGGAGAGGGCTCCTACAATGAGCAGTTCTTC,CSVEGGLAGEGSYNEQFF
TRBV11-2,16,TRBJ1-1,TRBD1,NA,TGTGCCAGCAGTCTCTTCGCCGGGACAGCGAACACTGAAGCTTTCTTT,CASSLFAGTANTEAFF
TRBV15,15,TRBJ2-7,NA,NA,TGTGCCACGATCGGGGGGGACAGGGTATTCTACGAGCAGTACTTC,CATIGGDRVFYEQYF
TRBV27,18,TRBJ2-1,TRBD2,NA,TGTGCCAGCAGTCCAAGCGGGACGGCTTACGGTTCCTACAATGAGCAGTTCTTC,CASSPSGTAYGSYNEQFF
TRBV28,11,TRBJ1-2,NA,once,TGTGCCAGCACACGGGGGGGCGGCTACACCTTC,CASTRGGGYTF
TRBV27,17,TRBJ2-3,TRBD2,NA,TGTGCCAGCAGTTTAGACCGAAAAGCGGGAGGCACAGATACGCAGTATTTT,CASSLDRKAGGTDTQYF
TRBV12-3/TRBV12-4,13,TRBJ1-2,NA,NA,TGTGCCAGCAGTTTAGGCCAGGGAAATGGCTACACCTTC,CASSLGQGNGYTF
TRBV15,16,TRBJ2-1,TRBD1,NA,TGTGCCACCAGCAGAGATGTAGGGGGCGACTACAATGAGCAGTTCTTC,CATSRDVGGDYNEQFF
TRBV14,17,TRBJ2-5,NA,NA,TGTGCCAGCAGCCAAGGGTACAACACCGGGGGTCAGGAGACCCAGTACTTC,CASSQGYNTGGQETQYF
TRBV6-5,13,TRBJ2-1,NA,NA,TGTGCCAGCCACCCAGGGGGGTGGGCTGAGCAGTTCTTC,CASHPGGWAEQFF
TRBV6-5,14,TRBJ1-1,TRBD1,once,TGTGCCAGCAGCTCCGGGACAGGGGTGACTGAAGCTTTCTTT,CASSSGTGVTEAFF
TRBV28,17,TRBJ1-5,TRBD1,NA,TGTGCCAGCACCCAACCCCTTGGACAGGGCAGCAATCAGCCCCAGCATTTT,CASTQPLGQGSNQPQHF
TRBV5-1,17,TRBJ2-1,TRBD2,NA,TGCGCCAGCAGCTCCTCCCAAGCGGGAGGGTCCTACAATGAGCAGTTCTTC,CASSSSQAGGSYNEQFF
TRBV10-1,15,TRBJ2-3,TRBD2,NA,TGCGCCAGCAGTGAAGGCGGGGGGAGCACAGATACGCAGTATTTT,CASSEGGGSTDTQYF
TRBV5-1,15,TRBJ1-3,NA,NA,TGCGCCAGCAGCTTGGAAGCGATCTCTGGAAACACCATATATTTT,CASSLEAISGNTIYF
TRBV29-1,13,TRBJ1-4,TRBD1,NA,TGCAGCTCACTGACAGGGGAAAATGAAAAACTGTTTTTT,CSSLTGENEKLFF
TRBV5-4,14,TRBJ2-7,NA,NA,TGTGCCAGCAGCTTGGGCGGGACAGCATACGAGCAGTACTTC,CASSLGGTAYEQYF
TRBV19,16,TRBJ1-5,NA,once,TGTGCCAGTAGTATCTCAGGGCGCCTTAGCAATCAGCCCCAGCATTTT,CASSISGRLSNQPQHF
TRBV30,12,TRBJ1-1,NA,NA,TGTGCCTGGAGTGTACTCGGGGCTGAAGCTTTCTTT,CAWSVLGAEAFF
TRBV9,15,TRBJ1-1,NA,NA,TGTGCCAGCAGCGTAGCTACAGGGTGGGGCACTGAAGCTTTCTTT,CASSVATGWGTEAFF
TRBV25-1,14,TRBJ1-1,NA,once,TGTGCCAGCAGTGGGTTTGGAGGGGACACTGAAGCTTTCTTT,CASSGFGGDTEAFF
TRBV25-1,16,TRBJ2-3,TRBD1,NA,TGTGCCAGCAGTGGATCACCGGGACAGGGGACCGATACGCAGTATTTT,CASSGSPGQGTDTQYF
TRBV10-1,15,TRBJ2-7,TRBD1,NA,TGCGCCAGCAGTGAGTCGGGACAGGGGCTCGAAGAGCAGTACTTC,CASSESGQGLEEQYF